Listed below are T cell receptor beta chains from one sample, sequenced in a study of blood T cell repertoires in COVID-19. Sequenced by immunoSEQ multiplex PCR; TCRdb stores in-frame clones only, minus some. The sample holds about 100,000 clones, 80% seen once. The sample taken for sequencing was peripheral blood. The receptors derive from a woman in her 70s with acute or convalescent COVID-19. Both conserved end residues are part of each CDR3. Fields, in order: D gene, V gene, J gene, CDR3 protein. A D gene is named only where the DNA matches it firmly.

TRBD1	TRBV6-2/TRBV6-3	TRBJ1-1	CASSPQGQTTLTAFF
.	TRBV13	TRBJ1-3	CASSHSRSGNTIYF
.	TRBV7-2	TRBJ2-1	CASSLARGSYNEQFF
TRBD1	TRBV5-1	TRBJ2-2	CASRRDSLNTGELFF
.	TRBV5-1	TRBJ1-1	CASSFRQRPMNTEAFF
.	TRBV5-4	TRBJ2-1	CASSGTYNEQFF
.	TRBV27	TRBJ2-1	CASSSLQTRSSYNEQFF
.	TRBV18	TRBJ1-2	CASSLLDRSIGYGYTF
TRBD2	TRBV5-4	TRBJ2-1	CASSSGGPAFDEQFF
.	TRBV11-2	TRBJ2-3	CASNDKFFGTQYF
TRBD1	TRBV2	TRBJ1-1	CASSVGTVYANTEAFF
.	TRBV19	TRBJ1-4	CASSTDRQTVNEKLFF
TRBD1	TRBV27	TRBJ2-2	CASSKDRGDTGELFF
.	TRBV5-1	TRBJ2-3	CASSSGVSGTDTQYF
.	TRBV5-5	TRBJ2-3	CASSLEARRGTDTQYF
TRBD2	TRBV7-2	TRBJ2-5	CASRLAGGFETQYF
TRBD1	TRBV9	TRBJ2-2	CASEDRADGTGELFF
.	TRBV6-5	TRBJ2-3	CASSMAGDTQYF
.	TRBV5-1	TRBJ1-3	CASSPQAPTGTGNTIYF
TRBD1	TRBV7-9	TRBJ1-5	CASSQWTGTNQPQHF
TRBD1	TRBV10-3	TRBJ2-6	CAISAQGASLGANVLTF
TRBD1	TRBV18	TRBJ1-2	CASSEMDRADGYTF
TRBD1	TRBV6-5	TRBJ2-5	CASSYYRGRETQYF
.	TRBV7-2	TRBJ2-1	CASSIPGTTGGQFF
.	TRBV3-1/TRBV3-2	TRBJ1-1	CASSGSDMNTEAFF
TRBD1	TRBV28	TRBJ1-2	CASSSEGAIDGYGYTF
.	TRBV28	TRBJ1-2	CARSQIREDDYGYTF
.	TRBV25-1	TRBJ1-6	CASSEYLDSPLHF
.	TRBV25-1	TRBJ2-7	CASSASPYEQYF
.	TRBV6-6	TRBJ1-1	CASSYGSPAQAFF
.	TRBV5-8	TRBJ1-5	CASRNRVQPQHF
.	TRBV30	TRBJ1-6	CAGGRDSPLHF
.	TRBV2	TRBJ2-3	CASSEGTLDTQYF
TRBD1	TRBV27	TRBJ2-1	CASNDSGGTEQFF
.	TRBV11-2	TRBJ2-2	CASSLDRGGELFF
TRBD2	TRBV19	TRBJ2-1	CASSDTLSGGVDNEQFF
.	TRBV6-5	TRBJ2-7	CASRDTGSYEQYF
.	TRBV9	TRBJ2-2	CASSVGSSWHIKNTGELFF
TRBD1	TRBV6-6	TRBJ1-2	CASSGRGQDGFSDTF
.	TRBV7-9	TRBJ1-2	CASTPRGGNYGYTF
TRBD2	TRBV7-3	TRBJ2-1	CASSTSGTNYNEQFF
.	TRBV7-3	TRBJ2-1	CASSLSSSYNEQFF
.	TRBV9	TRBJ2-3	CASSTPSTDTQYF
.	TRBV19	TRBJ1-1	CASSIVRGSTEAFF
.	TRBV12-3/TRBV12-4	TRBJ1-2	CASSFGERYTF